This T cell receptor (beta chain) was captured in a study of shared clonotypes between healthy human individuals. Trimming stripped 6 bases from V and 4 bases from J, with 13 bases between. This CDR3 is 14 amino acids long. Germline-derived CDR1 and CDR2 are MNHNS and SASEGT. Sequencing was performed with immunoSEQ multiplex PCR; in TCRdb, only in-frame clones are kept and a portion is missing. The sample includes 2 million to 3 million clones, 80% to 95% of them seen just once. This TCR derives from a man between 18 and 29 years old in good health. Some clones in this sample may be carry-over from other donors' samples. The chain couples TRBV6-1 to TRBJ1-3; a weak D match, TRBD1 (6 bases). The sample taken for sequencing was naive CD4+ T cells from PBMCs. As for subset: CD45RA+ positively selected. The CDR3 spells CASRPTQGGNTIYF. CDR3 bases: TGTGCCAGCAGGCCCACCCAGGGGGGAAACACCATATATTTT.